This T cell receptor beta chain was profiled in a study of vaccination and CD4 T cells after COVID-19. Notes on the study in general: The cohort comprised relatively few convalescent patients, and no early post-infection timepoints were analyzed.

Trimming took off 3 bases at V and 6 bases at J, with 15 bases between the two ends. CDR1 is SGHAT, CDR2 FQNNGV, per germline. This CDR3 has 14 amino acids. Time point described: late sampling 161 to 241 days after vaccination in a few convalescent patients. Concerning this clonotype itself: Its target is unknown.

TCRdb reanalysed the PCR reads using MiXCR and keeps one entry per CDR3 protein. The data contain approximately 29,000 distinct CDR3 sequences, about 50% of them singletons. The sequenced sample was CD4+ T cells from blood, obtained about 7 months after SARS-CoV-2 vaccination. The chain carries TRBV11-2 and TRBJ2-7; the D gene is possibly TRBD2 (6 bases). The source is a human donor who had recovered from COVID-19. Here the CDR3 DNA reads TGTGCCAGCAGCTTTGGGACTTCCCCTCTCGAGCAGTACTTC. Encoded protein: CASSFGTSPLEQYF.